This T cell receptor beta chain was identified in a study of blood T cell repertoires in COVID-19. Study-wide background: Acute-phase and convalescent COVID-19 samples originated in the United States, Italy and Spain. In each case, the material was cDNA or gDNA derived from T cells, B-cell-depleted T cells, or PBMCs.

Germline CDR1 reads LNHDA; CDR2 reads SQIVND (reference sequence). This CDR3 spans 15 amino acids. J gave up 6 bases and V 7 bases, and 7 bases lay outside the gene matches. Per the study methods: Scientists estimated how many nucleated cells there were by amplifying reference gene primers. The protocol was immunoSEQ multiplex PCR, while the TCRdb copy is restricted to in-frame clones and leaves out a portion. D and trimming come from the DNA, and the V and J calls and clone size come from that table. This table has 110,000 to 150,000 clones, roughly nine tenths appearing once. The gene calls are TRBV19 and TRBJ2-7; 15 bases fit TRBD2. The TCR originated in a woman aged 60-75 years with active COVID-19. Specimen: peripheral blood. Here the CDR3 reads CASTGLAGGQVEQYF. As DNA, the CDR3 is TGTGCCAGTACCGGACTAGCGGGAGGGCAGGTCGAGCAGTACTTC.